This TCR beta chain came from a study of T cell responses to AZD1222 COVID-19 vaccine. Study-wide results and limits: Unmutated variant regions are reportedly the target of nearly half of TCRs that are spike-specific. Spike was spanned by vaccine-associated CD4 TCRs, with dominance at 160-218 and 743-854. Every sample of the repertoires postdated the peak T cell response. The donors showed a predominance of white British ancestry and of females, with possible underestimation of clonal diversity.

Details on this clone: Its antigen is unknown.

CDR3 length: 15 residues. V shed 0 bases, J shed 1 base, and the junction held 2 bases outside the gene matches. The V gene's germline CDR1 is SGHVS and CDR2 FQNEAQ. Generated by immunoSEQ multiplex PCR, the TCRdb table keeps only in-frame clones and is missing some. The table records under 100,000 clones, 92% of them present only once. The sequence was collected from an adult in good health. The chain couples TRBV7-8 to TRBJ1-1; 7 nucleotides agree with TRBD1. Specimen: peripheral blood, collected on day 0 of MenACWY control vaccination. DNA of the CDR3: TGTGCCAGCAGCTTAGCGTACAGGGGGAACACTGAAGCTTTCTTT. It encodes CASSLAYRGNTEAFF.